The sequence of this TCR beta chain was determined in a study of shared T cell receptors in the human thymus. Libraries were prepared by immunoSEQ multiplex PCR; TCRdb keeps only in-frame clonotypes and omits some of them. The sample has some 640,000 clones, approximately 87% seen once. The V end was cut by 5 bases, the J end by 4 bases, with 24 bases between. CDR3 length: 18 amino acids. In germline, CDR1 is SEHNR, CDR2 FQNEAQ (reference sequence). The sample also formed part of further work on human thymus T cells. Per that study: Resections obtained during corrective heart surgery supplied the thymus tissue.

The sequencing input was thymocytes. This TCR was sampled from a boy less than two years old with a congenital heart defect. The chain employs TRBV7-9 and TRBJ1-3, with a weak D call TRBD1 (5 bases). As DNA, the CDR3 is TGTGCCAGCAGCCCCCCATGGTCCTCCCTGGGGCACGGAAACACCATATATTTT. Its translation is CASSPPWSSLGHGNTIYF.